This TCR beta chain derives from a study of cytomegalovirus exposure and HLA in healthy donors. Remarks on this clone: Its antigen remains unidentified.

Although they were nominally healthy when sampled, donors likely had unrecorded immune exposures. The PCR contained 60 Vbeta and 13 Jbeta primers. Using immunoSEQ multiplex PCR, the repertoire was profiled, and TCRdb retains in-frame clones only, with some absent. The profile shows 99,000 or so clones, about 80% of them singletons. Germline loops: CDR1 SNHLY, CDR2 FYNNEI. The CDR3 length is 17 residues. With V trimmed by 2 bases and J by 7 bases, 10 bases remained unmatched. Broader study findings: It was only CMV serostatus that was available as immune exposure information. Fewer N-insertions (relative to the roughly 660-donor mean) were reportedly seen in an Asian-associated ancestry cluster in a later analysis.

This rearrangement joins TRBV2 to TRBJ2-2, with 10 bases that match TRBD1. Sequencing was done on a sample of PBMCs. The sequence was obtained from a man in his 60s in good health and CMV-seropositive. CDR3 protein: CASSERQGATFSGELFF. The CDR3 region has the DNA TGTGCCAGCAGTGAAAGACAGGGGGCTACGTTTAGCGGGGAGCTGTTTTTT.